This TCR beta chain emerged from a study of T cell repertoires in cytomegalovirus infection. On the study more broadly: In public TCR beta signatures, there were indications of both CMV infection and matching HLA type.

CDR1 SEHNR and CDR2 FQNEAQ come from the germline V gene (reference sequence). Trimming stripped 1 base from V and 2 bases from J, with 9 bases between. This CDR3 region has 15 residues. TCRdb used MiXCR to reprocess the reads, holding one entry per CDR3 protein. The sample holds 750,000 to 900,000 distinct CDR3 sequences; about 27% are singletons and the top ten take roughly 14%. Notes on this clonotype: No antigen is known for it.

This material consisted of cultured CD8+ T cells from PBMCs, taken from culture after CMV antigen stimulation. The receptor comes from a human donor in good health (CMV status not recorded). Some clones in this sample may be carry-over from other donors' samples. The chain uses TRBV7-9 and TRBJ2-4; D gene uncertain. The CDR3 DNA sequence: TGTGCCAGCAGCTTAGACGGTACCTCCAAAAACATTCAGTACTTC. Translating gives CASSLDGTSKNIQYF.